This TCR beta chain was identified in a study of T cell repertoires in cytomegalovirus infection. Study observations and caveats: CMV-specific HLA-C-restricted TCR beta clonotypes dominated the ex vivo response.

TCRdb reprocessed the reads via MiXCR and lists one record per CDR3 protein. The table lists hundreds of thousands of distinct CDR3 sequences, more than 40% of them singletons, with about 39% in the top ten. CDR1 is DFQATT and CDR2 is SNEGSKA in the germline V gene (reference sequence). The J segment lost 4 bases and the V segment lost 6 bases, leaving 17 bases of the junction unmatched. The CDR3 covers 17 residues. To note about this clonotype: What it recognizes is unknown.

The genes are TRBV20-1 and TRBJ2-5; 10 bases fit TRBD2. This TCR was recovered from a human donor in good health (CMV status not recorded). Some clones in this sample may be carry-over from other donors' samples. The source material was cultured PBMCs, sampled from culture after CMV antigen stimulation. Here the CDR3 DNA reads TGCAGTGCAGGGGATGGACTAGCGGACCTGGGGGTAGAGACCCAGTACTTC. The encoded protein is CSAGDGLADLGVETQYF.